The T cell receptor (beta chain) described here comes from a study of cytotoxic CD8 clonotypes in ibrutinib-treated CLL. Across the study: With a range of 6 to 36, the median treatment time before response samples were taken was roughly twelve months. Points from the study as a whole: Clonality correlated strongly with circulating CD8+ T cells and exceeded age-matched healthy donors at baseline.

In regard to this clone: What it recognizes is unknown.

Trimming took 7 bases from V and 7 from J, leaving 17 bases between them. The germline CDR1 and CDR2 sequences are SGHTA and FQGNSA. This CDR3 spans 15 amino acids. Profiling relied on immunoSEQ multiplex PCR, and the TCRdb table lists in-frame clones only, not all of them. This sample has 35,000 to 40,000 clones, with roughly 45% found just once. This specimen was PBMCs, taken before ibrutinib treatment. V and J are TRBV7-2 and TRBJ1-6, with a tentative D call TRBD1 (6 bases). The receptor was isolated from a human donor with chronic lymphocytic leukemia. The CDR3 loop reads CASMPRGPRNSPLHF. CDR3 sequence (DNA): TGTGCCAGCATGCCACGGGGGCCAAGGAATTCACCCCTCCACTTT.